A single sample gave rise to the 24 T cell receptor beta chains below, sequenced in a study of CD8 T cells in Susac syndrome. An input of roughly 0.45 to 1 ug of RNA was subjected to reverse transcription using random hexamers. TCRdb reanalysed the immunoSEQ multiplex PCR reads using MiXCR and keeps one entry per CDR3 protein. This sample has hundreds of thousands of distinct CDR3 sequences, with 85% to 95% found just once. Sequenced input: CD4+ T cells from PBMCs. Receptors were obtained from a human donor with Susac syndrome.

The chain combines TRBV29-1 with TRBJ2-7, with TRBD1 matching over 9 bases. The CDR3 is 13 amino acids. V dropped 4 bases and J dropped 2; count of bases not matched to a gene: 3. Germline assignment: CDR1 SQVTM and CDR2 ANQGSEA. CDR3 sequence (DNA): TGCAGCGTTGCGGGACAGGGAACCTACGAGCAGTACTTC. Translation gives CSVAGQGTYEQYF.

This clonotype appeared once. The chain recombines TRBV7-3 with TRBJ1-3, with D hard to call. The CDR3 is made up of 14 amino acids. Germline V lookup: CDR1 SGHTA, CDR2 FQGTGA. V gave up 0 bases and J gave up 4 bases, with 7 bases separating them. The DNA for the CDR3 is TGTGCCAGCAGCTTAACGTCATCGGGAAACACCATATATTTT. It specifies CASSLTSSGNTIYF.

V gene TRBV5-1 combines with J gene TRBJ1-1; D possibly corresponds to TRBD1 (5 bases). The CDR3 spans 17 residues. Germline V gene sequence: CDR1 SGHRS, CDR2 YFSETQ. Trimming shortened V by 3 bases and J by 1 base, and 19 bases separated the two germline ends. The CDR3 bases are TGCGCCAGCAGCTCGACTCTGACTATCGGACAGAACACTGAAGCTTTCTTT. Protein: CASSSTLTIGQNTEAFF. Drawing the rest from reference TRBV5-1 and TRBJ1-1, the complete variable domain is KAGVTQTPRYLIKTRGQQVTLSCSPISGHRSVSWYQQTPGQGLQFLFEYFSETQRNKGNFPGRFSGRQFSNSRSEMNVSTLELGDSALYLCASSSTLTIGQNTEAFFGQGTRLTVV.

The chain links TRBV5-1 to TRBJ2-7, with D maybe TRBD2 (6 bases). V lost 3 bases and J lost 1, with 17 bases in between. Germline CDR1 is SGHRS and CDR2 is YFSETQ. CDR3 length: 16 residues. The CDR3 sequence: CASSSMGGAESYEQYF. The CDR3 nucleotides read TGCGCCAGCAGCTCCATGGGGGGAGCGGAATCCTACGAGCAGTACTTC.

The count of this clonotype is one. The V and J genes are TRBV28 and TRBJ1-5, with TRBD1 as a possible D gene (5 bases). Trimming pared 5 bases from V and 0 bases from J, leaving 17 bases between. Germline V gives CDR1 MDHEN, CDR2 SYDVKM. This CDR3 is 17 amino acids long. Here the CDR3 DNA reads TGTGCCAGCAGTCTCTATCGACAGTCTTATAGCAATCAGCCCCAGCATTTT. This sequence encodes CASSLYRQSYSNQPQHF.

The gene calls are TRBV12-3 or TRBV12-4 and TRBJ1-4; 10 bases are shared with TRBD1. V shed 4 bases, J shed 0 bases, and the junction held 2 bases outside the gene matches. CDR3 length: 16 amino acids. The CDR3 loop is CASSSTGGTTNEKLFF. CDR3 DNA sequence: TGTGCCAGCAGTTCGACAGGGGGCACAACTAATGAAAAACTGTTTTTT.

The chain uses TRBV3-1 and TRBJ2-5, with a tentative D call TRBD1 (6 bases). The CDR3 length is 15 residues. Trimming took off 2 bases at V and 5 bases at J, with 15 bases between the two ends. CDR1 is LGHDT and CDR2 is YNNKEL in the germline V gene (reference sequence). The CDR3 DNA reads TGTGCCAGCAGCCAAAACCCAGGGGACGGGGAGACCCAGTACTTC. It encodes CASSQNPGDGETQYF.

This chain joins TRBV3-1 and TRBJ1-1; D ambiguous. Germline-derived CDR1 and CDR2 are LGHDT and YNNKEL (reference sequence). This CDR3 is built from 14 residues. Trimming removed 5 bases at V and 7 bases at J, with 17 bases between. The CDR3: CASSSNLGSGEAFF. The CDR3 coding sequence is TGTGCCAGCAGCTCAAACCTGGGCTCCGGTGAAGCTTTCTTT.

This clonotype was observed a single time. The chain uses TRBV30 and TRBJ1-3; TRBD1 agrees at 9 bases. Germline CDR1 reads GTSNPN; CDR2 reads SVGIG (reference sequence). Trimming at V came to 4 bases and at J to 0 bases, leaving 7 bases not matched to a gene. The CDR3 sequence is 16 residues long. CDR3 nucleotide sequence: TGTGCCTGGACCCGGGACAGGGCAAGCTCTGGAAACACCATATATTTT. It specifies CAWTRDRASSGNTIYF.

J is TRBJ1-5 and V is TRBV20-1; no clear D gene. Trimming stripped 3 bases from V and 0 bases from J, with 6 bases between. The CDR3 covers 13 residues. CDR1 is DFQATT and CDR2 is SNEGSKA in the germline V gene (reference sequence). Written as DNA, the CDR3 is TGCAGTGCTAGTGAAGATAGCAATCAGCCCCAGCATTTT. Encoded protein: CSASEDSNQPQHF.

The chain combines TRBV6-2 or TRBV6-3 with TRBJ1-5, with a weak D call TRBD1 (6 bases). Trimming left V 7 bases short and J 0 bases short, with 10 bases between. Germline V gives CDR1 MNHEY, CDR2 SVGEGT. CDR3 size: 14 residues. The chain's CDR3 is CASTRDNSNQPQHF. In nucleotides, the CDR3 is TGTGCCAGCACTCGGGACAATAGCAATCAGCCCCAGCATTTT.

J is TRBJ2-5 and V is TRBV5-1, with 8 nucleotides matching TRBD1. The V segment lost 4 bases and the J segment 4 bases; nucleotides outside the gene matches: 9. This CDR3 is built from 15 residues. The germline V gene has CDR1 SGHRS and CDR2 YFSETQ. CDR3 in DNA: TGCGCCAGCAGCATCCGGACAGGGAGCGGAGAGACCCAGTACTTC. Its protein product is CASSIRTGSGETQYF. Using reference TRBV5-1 and TRBJ2-5 for the parts outside the CDR3, the full variable domain is KAGVTQTPRYLIKTRGQQVTLSCSPISGHRSVSWYQQTPGQGLQFLFEYFSETQRNKGNFPGRFSGRQFSNSRSEMNVSTLELGDSALYLCASSIRTGSGETQYFGPGTRLLVL.

The count of this clonotype is one. This chain links TRBV29-1 with TRBJ2-1, with 10 bases fitting TRBD2. The CDR3 runs 14 residues. The V gene's germline CDR1 is SQVTM and CDR2 ANQGSEA. After removal of 7 bases from V and 1 base from J, the junction contained 4 bases not matched to a gene. The CDR3, as DNA: TGCAGCGCCGCGACTAGCGGGTCCTACAATGAGCAGTTCTTC. Its translation: CSAATSGSYNEQFF.

The CDR3 DNA sequence: TGTGCCAGCAGCCGCCCAGGACAGTTCTATGGCTACACCTTC. Encoded protein: CASSRPGQFYGYTF. V gene TRBV11-2 combines with J gene TRBJ1-2; D perhaps matches TRBD1 (6 bases). Trimming removed 5 bases at V and 4 bases at J, with 14 bases between. The CDR3 has 14 residues. Germline V CDR1 and CDR2: SGHAT, FQNNGV. Supplemented by reference TRBV11-2 and TRBJ1-2, the full variable domain reads EAGVAQSPRYKIIEKRQSVAFWCNPISGHATLYWYQQILGQGPKLLIQFQNNGVVDDSQLPKDRFSAERLKGVDSTLKIQPAKLEDSAVYLCASSRPGQFYGYTFGSGTRLTVV.

The V and J genes are TRBV30 and TRBJ1-1; no definite D call. This CDR3 comprises 14 residues. With 5 bases removed from V and 1 base from J, the gap between germline ends came to 14 bases. The germline V gene encodes CDR1 GTSNPN and CDR2 SVGIG (reference sequence). CDR3 residues: CAWSFLQRNTEAFF. The CDR3 DNA reads TGTGCCTGGTCCTTCTTACAGAGGAACACTGAAGCTTTCTTT.

J is TRBJ1-3 and V is TRBV4-3; unclear D gene. The CDR3 length is 15 residues. CDR1 and CDR2 (germline): LGHNA, YSLEER. V lost 1 base and J lost 0, with 7 bases in between. CDR3 sequence reads: CASSQVGGSGNTIYF. In nucleotides, the CDR3 is TGCGCCAGCAGCCAAGTGGGTGGCTCTGGAAACACCATATATTTT.

This clonotype came up once. The chain combines TRBV5-1 with TRBJ1-6; 7 positions match TRBD1. Trimming at V came to 4 bases and at J to 7 bases, leaving 11 bases not matched to a gene. CDR1 and CDR2 (germline): SGHRS, YFSETQ. This CDR3 region has 16 residues. CDR3 DNA sequence: TGCGCCAGCAGCATTGACAGGGTCGGGGAAAATTCACCCCTCCACTTT. Translation: CASSIDRVGENSPLHF. The variable domain in full, completed from reference TRBV5-1 and TRBJ1-6, reads KAGVTQTPRYLIKTRGQQVTLSCSPISGHRSVSWYQQTPGQGLQFLFEYFSETQRNKGNFPGRFSGRQFSNSRSEMNVSTLELGDSALYLCASSIDRVGENSPLHFGNGTRLTVT.

V gene TRBV5-4 combines with J gene TRBJ2-2, with TRBD1 identical over 7 bases. The CDR3 totals 15 residues. Germline V gene sequence: CDR1 SGHNT, CDR2 YYREEE (reference sequence). Trimming at V came to 1 base and at J to 4 bases, leaving 4 bases not matched to a gene. The CDR3 DNA reads TGTGCCAGCAGCTTGACAGGGGCAGCCACCGGGGAGCTGTTTTTT. This translates into CASSLTGAATGELFF.

The V gene is TRBV6-6, the J gene TRBJ1-2; no firm D call. The V end lost 6 bases, the J end lost 8 bases, and 10 bases lay between the germline ends. The CDR3 length is 11 residues. CDR1 and CDR2 (germline): MNHNY, SVGAGI (reference sequence). The CDR3 loop reads CASSPGEGYTF. In DNA, the CDR3 is TGTGCCAGCAGCCCTGGGGAAGGCTACACCTTC.

This clonotype was found a few times. This chain uses TRBV4-2 with TRBJ2-7; D remains unclear. Trimming removed 0 bases from V and 4 bases from J, with 13 bases in between. Germline V lookup: CDR1 LGHNA, CDR2 YNFKEQ. The CDR3 has 15 amino acids. The DNA for the CDR3 is TGTGCCAGCAGCCAAGAATCGACGGAAAAGTACGAGCAGTACTTC. Translation gives CASSQESTEKYEQYF.

The chain is built from TRBV20-1 and TRBJ1-1; D is unclear. Germline assignment: CDR1 DFQATT and CDR2 SNEGSKA (reference sequence). The CDR3 length is 10 residues. The ends were cut back, 0 bases at V and 9 bases at J, with 5 bases in the middle. CDR3 protein: CSARDHKAFF. The CDR3 DNA is TGCAGTGCTAGAGATCATAAAGCTTTCTTT.

J is TRBJ1-5 and V is TRBV6-5; D ambiguous. Germline CDR1 and CDR2: MNHEY and SVGAGI. V was trimmed by 6 bases and J by 9 bases, leaving 18 bases between them. The CDR3 runs to 14 residues. The CDR3 nucleotides read TGTGCCAGCAGCCCCCGGGTTGCACAGCCGCCCCAGCATTTT. It specifies CASSPRVAQPPQHF.

The J gene is TRBJ2-7, the V gene TRBV6-2 or TRBV6-3; unclear D gene. The germline V gene has CDR1 MNHEY and CDR2 SVGEGT. Trimming stripped 2 bases from V and 1 base from J, with 12 bases between. The CDR3 sequence is 15 residues long. CDR3: CASSYPDPGSYEQYF. The CDR3 DNA reads TGTGCCAGCAGTTACCCGGACCCCGGTTCCTACGAGCAGTACTTC.

The chain employs TRBV5-1 and TRBJ2-1; D is perhaps TRBD2 (7 bases). Germline V gene lookup returns CDR1 SGHRS and CDR2 YFSETQ. CDR3 length: 15 amino acids. Trimming removed 6 bases at V and 1 base at J, with 14 bases between. CDR3 in DNA: TGCGCCAGCACAACAGAGGGGGGGTCCTACAATGAGCAGTTCTTC. Protein: CASTTEGGSYNEQFF.